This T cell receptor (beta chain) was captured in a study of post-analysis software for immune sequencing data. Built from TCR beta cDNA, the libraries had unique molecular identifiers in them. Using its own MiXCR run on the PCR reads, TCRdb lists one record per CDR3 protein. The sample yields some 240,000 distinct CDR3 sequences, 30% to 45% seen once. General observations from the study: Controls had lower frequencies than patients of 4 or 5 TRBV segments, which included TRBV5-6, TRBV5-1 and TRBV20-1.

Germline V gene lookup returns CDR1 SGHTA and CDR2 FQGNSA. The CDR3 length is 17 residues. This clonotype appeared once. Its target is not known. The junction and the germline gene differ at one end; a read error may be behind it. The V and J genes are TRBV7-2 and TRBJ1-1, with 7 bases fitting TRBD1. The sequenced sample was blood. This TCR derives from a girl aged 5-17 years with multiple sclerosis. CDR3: CASSLVGRTGRATGAFF. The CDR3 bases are TGTGCCAGCAGCCTTGTAGGACGGACAGGCAGGGCGACTGGAGCTTTCTTT.